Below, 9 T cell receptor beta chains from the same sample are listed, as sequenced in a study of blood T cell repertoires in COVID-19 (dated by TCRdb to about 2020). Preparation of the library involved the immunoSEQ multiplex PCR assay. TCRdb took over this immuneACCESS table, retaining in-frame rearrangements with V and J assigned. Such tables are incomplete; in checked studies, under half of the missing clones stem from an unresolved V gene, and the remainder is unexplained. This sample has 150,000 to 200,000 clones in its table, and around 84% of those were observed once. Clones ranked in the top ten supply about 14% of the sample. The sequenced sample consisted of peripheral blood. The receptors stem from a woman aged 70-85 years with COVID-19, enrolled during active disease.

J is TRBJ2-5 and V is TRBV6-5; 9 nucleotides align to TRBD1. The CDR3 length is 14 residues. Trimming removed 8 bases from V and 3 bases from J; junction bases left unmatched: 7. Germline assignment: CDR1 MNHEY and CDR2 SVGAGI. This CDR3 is CASRSRDREETQYF. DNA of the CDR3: TGTGCCAGCCGCTCCCGGGACAGGGAAGAGACCCAGTACTTC.

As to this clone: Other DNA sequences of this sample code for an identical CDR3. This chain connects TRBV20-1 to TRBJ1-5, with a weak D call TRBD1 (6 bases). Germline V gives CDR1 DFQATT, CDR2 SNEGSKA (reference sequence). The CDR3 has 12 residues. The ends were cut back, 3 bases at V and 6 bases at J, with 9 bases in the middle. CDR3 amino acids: CSASRGGQPQHF. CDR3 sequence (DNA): TGCAGTGCTAGTCGAGGGGGTCAGCCCCAGCATTTT.

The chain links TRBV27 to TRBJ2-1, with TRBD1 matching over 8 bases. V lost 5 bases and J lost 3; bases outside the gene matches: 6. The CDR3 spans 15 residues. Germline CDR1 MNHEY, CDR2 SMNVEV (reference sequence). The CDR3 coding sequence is TGTGCCAGCAGTCCTGACAGGGGACACTACAATGAGCAGTTCTTC. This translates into CASSPDRGHYNEQFF.

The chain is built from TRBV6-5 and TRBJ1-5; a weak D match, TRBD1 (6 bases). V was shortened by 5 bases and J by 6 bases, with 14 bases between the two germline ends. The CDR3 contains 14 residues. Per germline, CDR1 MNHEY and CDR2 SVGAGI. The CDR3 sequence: CASSKQGFGQPQHF. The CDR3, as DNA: TGTGCCAGCAGTAAACAGGGTTTCGGTCAGCCCCAGCATTTT.

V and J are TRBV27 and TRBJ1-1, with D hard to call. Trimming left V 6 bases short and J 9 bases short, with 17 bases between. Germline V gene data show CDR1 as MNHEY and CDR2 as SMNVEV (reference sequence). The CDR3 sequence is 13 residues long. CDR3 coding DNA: TGTGCCAGCAGCCCCCAAGGCAGGCTCCAAGCTTTCTTT. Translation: CASSPQGRLQAFF.

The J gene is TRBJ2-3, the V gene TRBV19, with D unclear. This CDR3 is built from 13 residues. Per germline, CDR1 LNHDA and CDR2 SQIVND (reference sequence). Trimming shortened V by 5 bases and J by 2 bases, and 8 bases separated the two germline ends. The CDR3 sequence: CASSFKPTDTQYF. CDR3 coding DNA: TGTGCCAGTAGTTTCAAGCCCACAGATACGCAGTATTTT.

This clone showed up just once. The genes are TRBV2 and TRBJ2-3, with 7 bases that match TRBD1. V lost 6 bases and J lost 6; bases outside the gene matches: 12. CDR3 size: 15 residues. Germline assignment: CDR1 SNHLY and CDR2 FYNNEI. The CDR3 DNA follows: TGTGCCAGCAGCGCGATGACAGGGCGGACGGATACGCAGTATTTT. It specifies CASSAMTGRTDTQYF.

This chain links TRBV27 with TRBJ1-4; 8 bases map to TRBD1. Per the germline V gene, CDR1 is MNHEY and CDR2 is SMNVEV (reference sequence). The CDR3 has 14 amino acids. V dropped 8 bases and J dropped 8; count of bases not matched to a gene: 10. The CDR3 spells CASGPGGSLEKLFF. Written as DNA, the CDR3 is TGTGCCAGCGGCCCAGGGGGCAGCCTAGAAAAACTGTTTTTT.

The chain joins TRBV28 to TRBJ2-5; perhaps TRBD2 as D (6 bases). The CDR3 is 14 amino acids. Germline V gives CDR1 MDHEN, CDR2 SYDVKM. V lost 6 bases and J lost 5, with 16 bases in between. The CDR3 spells CASRLGLPAETQYF. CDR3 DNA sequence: TGTGCCAGCAGATTGGGACTCCCGGCGGAGACCCAGTACTTC.